The 26 T cell receptor beta chains below come from one sample, sequenced in a study of T cell repertoires in aging, cancer and after chemotherapy. TRB rearrangements spanning V, D and J were amplified using mixed TRB-A/B primers. TCRdb used MiXCR to reprocess the multiplex PCR reads, holding one entry per CDR3 protein. The table shows approximately 9,300 distinct CDR3 sequences, with 40% to 45% occurring only once. TCR beta rearrangements were amplified from peripheral blood genomic DNA. Material: blood. These receptors were taken from a human donor in good health.

This clonotype was seen more than once but under ten times. The chain couples TRBV19 to TRBJ1-5; weak D call: TRBD1 (5 bases). The CDR3 has 15 residues. In germline, CDR1 is LNHDA, CDR2 SQIVND (reference sequence). The ends were cut back, 3 bases at V and 0 bases at J, with 9 bases in the middle. The CDR3 DNA reads TGTGCCAGTAGTATCGGACAATATAGCAATCAGCCCCAGCATTTT. Translating gives CASSIGQYSNQPQHF.

This clonotype turned up a few times. The chain couples TRBV7-9 to TRBJ1-2; weak D call: TRBD1 (6 bases). The length of the CDR3 is 14 residues. CDR1 is SEHNR, CDR2 FQNEAQ, per germline (reference sequence). The ends were cut back, 5 bases at V and 2 bases at J, with 12 bases in the middle. CDR3 nucleotides: TGTGCCAGCAGCCAAGACACAGGGAACTATGGCTACACCTTC. Residues: CASSQDTGNYGYTF. The full variable domain, with the rest looked up from reference TRBV7-9 and TRBJ1-2, is DTGVSQNPRHKITKRGQNVTFRCDPISEHNRLYWYRQTLGQGPEFLTYFQNEAQLEKSRLLSDRFSAERPKGSFSTLEIQRTEQGDSAMYLCASSQDTGNYGYTFGSGTRLTVV.

The V call is TRBV12-3 or TRBV12-4, the J call TRBJ2-7, with 9 bases identical to TRBD1. The CDR3 loop spans 15 amino acids. V shed 3 bases and J 9 bases; nucleotides not matched to a gene: 12. The CDR3 DNA reads as TGTGCCAGCAGTTTTTACAGGGGGCTGAGGAACGTGCAGTACTTC. Translated: CASSFYRGLRNVQYF.

The DNA of the CDR3 is TGTGCCAGTAGTACCCTTCTACTGGCAGGGGGCTCTGGAAACACCATATATTTT. Residues: CASSTLLLAGGSGNTIYF. The V and J genes are TRBV19 and TRBJ1-3; 7 bases are a match to TRBD1. Germline CDR1 reads LNHDA; CDR2 reads SQIVND (reference sequence). The CDR3 loop spans 18 amino acids. Trimming cost V 4 bases and J 0 bases; bases outside gene matches: 12.

This clonotype was recorded a few times. The genes are TRBV12-3 or TRBV12-4 and TRBJ2-3; D assignment may be TRBD1 or TRBD2 (6 bases each). This CDR3 is 15 amino acids long. Trimming left V 5 bases short and J 1 base short, with 13 bases between. Here the CDR3 DNA reads TGTGCCAGCAGTAGGAGGAGGGGGGGCACAGATACGCAGTATTTT. Protein: CASSRRRGGTDTQYF.

This CDR3 reads CASSLEAGTGTAAFF. The CDR3 bases are TGCGCCAGCAGCTTGGAAGCCGGGACAGGGACAGCGGCTTTCTTT. This chain connects TRBV5-1 to TRBJ1-1, with 9 bases fitting TRBD1. V dropped 0 bases and J dropped 11; count of bases not matched to a gene: 11. This CDR3 has 15 amino acids. From germline, CDR1 is SGHRS and CDR2 YFSETQ.

This chain uses TRBV20-1 with TRBJ1-2, with TRBD1 identical over 7 bases. This CDR3 comprises 13 residues. Looked up from germline, CDR1 is DFQATT and CDR2 is SNEGSKA (reference sequence). Unmatched junction bases numbered 6, after V lost 6 bases and J lost 2 bases. The CDR3 region is CSAQTGSNYGYTF. The CDR3, as DNA: TGCAGTGCCCAGACAGGGTCCAACTATGGCTACACCTTC.

This clonotype was observed a few times. The V gene is TRBV12-3 or TRBV12-4, the J gene TRBJ2-1, with 8 bases aligning to TRBD2. The CDR3 has 15 residues. V trimming: 5 bases; J trimming: 6 bases; junction bases outside the gene matches: 9. The CDR3 loop is CASSVAGGRANEQFF. CDR3 bases: TGTGCCAGCAGTGTTGCGGGAGGTAGAGCCAATGAGCAGTTCTTC.

The chain recombines TRBV12-3 or TRBV12-4 with TRBJ2-2; perhaps TRBD2 as D (5 bases). The CDR3 covers 15 residues. Trimming pared 7 bases from V and 7 bases from J, leaving 19 bases between. Here the CDR3 DNA reads TGTGCCAGCAACCCCGGCGGGCGTTCTGGCGGGGAGCTGTTTTTT. This translates into CASNPGGRSGGELFF.

A note on this clonotype: A junction boundary mismatches the germline segment, possibly from a read error. DNA for the CDR3: TGTGCCGGGAGAGGGGCAAGGGGCCAAAGCTCTGGAAACACCATATATTTT. Protein product: CAGRGARGQSSGNTIYF. V usage is TRBV30 and J usage is TRBJ1-3; the D gene is possibly TRBD1 (5 bases). The germline V gene has CDR1 GTSNPN and CDR2 SVGIG (reference sequence). CDR3 size: 17 residues. The whole variable domain, filled in from reference TRBV30 and TRBJ1-3, reads SQTIHQWPATLVQPVGSPLSLECTVEGTSNPNLYWYRQAAGRGLQLLFYSVGIGQISSEVPQNLSASRPQDRQFILSSKKLLLSDSGFYLCAGRGARGQSSGNTIYFGEGSWLTVV.

This clonotype showed up just a few times. The chain carries TRBV27 and TRBJ1-6; D possibly corresponds to TRBD1 (5 bases). Per the germline V gene, CDR1 is MNHEY and CDR2 is SMNVEV (reference sequence). CDR3 length equals 14 residues. V was trimmed by 4 bases and J by 6 bases, leaving 10 bases between them. The CDR3 is CASSSRAINSPLHF. The CDR3 region has the DNA TGTGCCAGCAGTTCCAGGGCCATTAATTCACCCCTCCACTTT.

The chain is built from TRBV19 and TRBJ2-6; D unresolved. The CDR3 extends over 15 amino acids. Between the trimmed V and J ends, which lost 8 bases and 0 bases, there was a span of 11 bases. Germline V gene lookup returns CDR1 LNHDA and CDR2 SQIVND (reference sequence). CDR3 sequence: CASGRKGSGANVLTF. DNA for the CDR3: TGTGCCAGTGGCAGGAAGGGCTCTGGGGCCAACGTCCTGACTTTC. Supplemented by reference TRBV19 and TRBJ2-6, the full variable domain reads DGGITQSPKYLFRKEGQNVTLSCEQNLNHDAMYWYRQDPGQGLRLIYYSQIVNDFQKGDIAEGYSVSREKKESFPLTVTSAQKNPTAFYLCASGRKGSGANVLTFGAGSRLTVL.

The chain uses TRBV14 and TRBJ2-1, with D tentatively TRBD2 (6 bases). Germline CDR1 is SGHDN and CDR2 is FVKESK. The CDR3 has 13 amino acids. Trimming left V 7 bases short and J 3 bases short, with 10 bases between. The CDR3 spells CASTDGGYNEQFF. In nucleotides, the CDR3 is TGTGCCAGCACCGACGGGGGCTACAATGAGCAGTTCTTC.

CDR3 residues: CASSEVRGLYNEQFF. The CDR3 DNA reads TGTGCCAGCAGTGAAGTCAGGGGATTGTACAATGAGCAGTTCTTC. The gene calls are TRBV6-1 and TRBJ2-1, with D possibly matching TRBD1 (6 bases). The CDR3 is 15 residues long. Trimming removed 1 base from V and 4 bases from J, with 11 bases in between. Germline V gene data show CDR1 as MNHNS and CDR2 as SASEGT.

The chain links TRBV7-9 to TRBJ2-3; 7 nucleotides agree with TRBD1. The CDR3 totals 16 residues. Germline CDR1 and CDR2: SEHNR and FQNEAQ (reference sequence). J lost 1 base, V lost 5 bases, and 9 bases had no gene match. CDR3 sequence (DNA): TGTGCCAGCAGCCCACGACAGGGTGGGGGCACAGATACGCAGTATTTT. Protein sequence: CASSPRQGGGTDTQYF.

This clonotype was recorded a few times. The CDR3 sequence: CATASVYEQYF. The CDR3 nucleotides are TGTGCCACCGCCTCTGTCTACGAGCAGTACTTC. V is TRBV19 and J is TRBJ2-7; D is ambiguous. With 10 bases removed from V and 3 bases from J, the gap between germline ends came to 10 bases. Per germline, CDR1 LNHDA and CDR2 SQIVND (reference sequence). This CDR3 has 11 amino acids. Full variable domain (remainder filled in from reference TRBV19 and TRBJ2-7): DGGITQSPKYLFRKEGQNVTLSCEQNLNHDAMYWYRQDPGQGLRLIYYSQIVNDFQKGDIAEGYSVSREKKESFPLTVTSAQKNPTAFYLCATASVYEQYFGPGTRLTVT.

The chain links TRBV6-5 to TRBJ1-4; maybe TRBD1 (6 bases). The germline V gene has CDR1 MNHEY and CDR2 SVGAGI. V was cut by 5 bases and J by 7 bases, with 20 bases left in between. The CDR3 extends over 16 amino acids. CDR3 nucleotides: TGTGCCAGCAGTCCCTCCCCCGGGGGGCCGACTGAAAAACTGTTTTTT. The encoded protein is CASSPSPGGPTEKLFF.

The chain is built from TRBV20-1 and TRBJ2-1, with 10 bases aligning to TRBD2. The V segment lost 3 bases and the J segment 10 bases; nucleotides outside the gene matches: 9. This CDR3 comprises 14 residues. Germline V gene data show CDR1 as DFQATT and CDR2 as SNEGSKA (reference sequence). CDR3 sequence: CSASPSGGAREQFF. The CDR3 nucleotides are TGCAGTGCTAGTCCCAGCGGGGGGGCACGGGAGCAGTTCTTC.

The rearrangement uses TRBV18 and TRBJ2-3; D gene uncertain. From germline, CDR1 is KGHSH and CDR2 LQKENI. V was clipped by 4 bases and J by 5 bases, with 10 bases between them. This CDR3 spans 13 amino acids. CDR3 sequence: CASSRSPQDTQYF. In DNA, the CDR3 is TGTGCCAGCTCACGATCCCCCCAAGATACGCAGTATTTT.

This clonotype was detected only a few times. The chain links TRBV18 to TRBJ2-2, with D perhaps matching TRBD2 (5 bases). V was clipped by 8 bases and J by 4 bases, with 23 bases between them. Germline assignment: CDR1 KGHSH and CDR2 LQKENI. The CDR3 extends over 17 amino acids. The CDR3 region has the DNA TGTGCCAGCAGTCCCACCCGGGGAAGCCGTGGCACCGGGGAGCTGTTTTTT. This translates into CASSPTRGSRGTGELFF.

The chain combines TRBV6-6 with TRBJ2-1, with unresolved D. This CDR3 has 11 amino acids. CDR1 and CDR2 (germline): MNHNY, SVGAGI (reference sequence). V lost 6 bases to trimming and J lost 6 bases, with 6 bases between them. This CDR3 reads CASRAGNEQFF. In nucleotides, the CDR3 is TGTGCCAGCAGGGCAGGCAATGAGCAGTTCTTC.

This clonotype was observed a few times. In DNA, the CDR3 is TGTGCCAGCAGTTATAGGGTCTTGACAGGGATCAACGAGCAGTACTTC. This encodes CASSYRVLTGINEQYF. V gene TRBV6-6 combines with J gene TRBJ2-7, with 7 positions matching TRBD1. This CDR3 comprises 16 residues. Trimming removed 3 bases from V and 5 bases from J; junction bases left unmatched: 13. Germline CDR1 MNHNY, CDR2 SVGAGI (reference sequence).

This chain joins TRBV28 and TRBJ2-7, with 10 nucleotides matching TRBD2. This CDR3 spans 17 amino acids. With 1 base clipped from V and 4 bases from J, the junction kept 10 bases outside the gene matches. Germline-derived CDR1 and CDR2 are MDHEN and SYDVKM. CDR3 sequence: CASSLFRLAGDKYEQYV. DNA for the CDR3: TGTGCCAGCAGTTTATTTCGGCTAGCGGGGGACAAATACGAGCAGTACGTC.

This clonotype was picked up a small number of times. The V gene is TRBV5-6, the J gene TRBJ1-2; no clear D. The length of the CDR3 is 12 residues. Trimming stripped 2 bases from V and 7 bases from J, with 9 bases between. Germline V gene sequence: CDR1 SGHDT, CDR2 YYEEEE. Here the CDR3 reads CASSFLGGGYTF. The DNA for the CDR3 is TGTGCCAGCAGCTTTCTAGGAGGTGGCTACACCTTC. Looking up the rest from reference TRBV5-6 and TRBJ1-2 gives the full variable domain: DAGVTQSPTHLIKTRGQQVTLRCSPKSGHDTVSWYQQALGQGPQFIFQYYEEEERQRGNFPDRFSGHQFPNYSSELNVNALLLGDSALYLCASSFLGGGYTFGSGTRLTVV.

This chain uses TRBV27 with TRBJ2-7, with TRBD1 matching 9 bases. CDR1 is MNHEY, CDR2 SMNVEV, per germline (reference sequence). J gave up 3 bases and V 5 bases, and 2 bases lay outside the gene matches. The CDR3 runs to 13 residues. CDR3 DNA sequence: TGTGCCAGCAGTAGGACAGGGGACTACGAGCAGTACGTC. This codes for CASSRTGDYEQYV.

The rearrangement joins TRBV7-9 to TRBJ1-4; 7 positions match TRBD1. CDR1 SEHNR and CDR2 FQNEAQ come from the germline V gene (reference sequence). The CDR3 contains 14 residues. V was pared by 4 bases and J by 8 bases, with 7 bases of the junction left unmatched. In DNA, the CDR3 is TGTGCCAGCAGCTCCAGACAGGGAAGAGAAAAACTGTTTTTT. Encoded protein: CASSSRQGREKLFF.